The T cell receptor beta chain described here comes from a study of neurological immune-mediated disorders. The sorted-subset TCR libraries were prepared using 1 million CD4+ or CD8+ T cells as the starting material. Findings of the study overall: The study found the most TCR clonal expansion in HTLV-1-associated myelopathy and the least in multiple sclerosis, below healthy controls.

The cDNA was synthesized by 5'RACE incorporating 10-nucleotide random UMIs. TCRdb reprocessed the 5' RACE reads via MiXCR and lists one record per CDR3 protein. The table records 20,000 to 25,000 distinct CDR3 sequences, around 16% of them present only once. This clonotype was seen more than once but under ten times. Its cognate antigen is unknown. The receptor comes from a woman younger than 35 with multiple sclerosis. Sequenced: CD8+ T cells from blood.

This chain's CDR3 is CAISGDRANYGYTF. The CDR3 region has the DNA TGTGCCATCAGTGGGGACAGGGCTAACTATGGCTACACCTTC. This chain uses TRBV10-3 with TRBJ1-2; the match to TRBD1 covers 9 bases. Trimming at V came to 4 bases and at J to 0 bases, leaving 0 bases not matched to a gene. This CDR3 has 14 amino acids. The germline V gene encodes CDR1 ENHRY and CDR2 SYGVKD.